This T cell receptor (beta chain) was observed in a study of blood T cell repertoires in COVID-19. Study details: Acute-phase and convalescent COVID-19 samples originated in the United States, Italy and Spain. Sources were T cells, B-cell-depleted T cells, or PBMCs; the material itself was cDNA or gDNA.

Original processing methods: Reference gene primer amplification in the assay estimated nucleated cell counts. Assay: immunoSEQ multiplex PCR; the TCRdb copy retains only in-frame clones and omits some. That table furnishes V, J and clone size, whereas the DNA furnished D and trimming. The repertoire holds around 25,000 clones, approximately 90% seen once, with 18% in the top ten. Trimming cost V 8 bases and J 8 bases; bases outside gene matches: 9. From germline, CDR1 is LNHDA and CDR2 SQIVND (reference sequence). The CDR3 spans 13 residues. The specimen was peripheral blood. The clonotype comes from a woman of 80 years or more with acute or convalescent COVID-19. The rearrangement uses TRBV19 and TRBJ1-3; 7 bases are shared with TRBD1. CDR3 sequence reads: CASLDRSSDTIYF. The CDR3 DNA reads as TGTGCCAGTCTGGACAGGTCGTCAGACACCATATATTTT.